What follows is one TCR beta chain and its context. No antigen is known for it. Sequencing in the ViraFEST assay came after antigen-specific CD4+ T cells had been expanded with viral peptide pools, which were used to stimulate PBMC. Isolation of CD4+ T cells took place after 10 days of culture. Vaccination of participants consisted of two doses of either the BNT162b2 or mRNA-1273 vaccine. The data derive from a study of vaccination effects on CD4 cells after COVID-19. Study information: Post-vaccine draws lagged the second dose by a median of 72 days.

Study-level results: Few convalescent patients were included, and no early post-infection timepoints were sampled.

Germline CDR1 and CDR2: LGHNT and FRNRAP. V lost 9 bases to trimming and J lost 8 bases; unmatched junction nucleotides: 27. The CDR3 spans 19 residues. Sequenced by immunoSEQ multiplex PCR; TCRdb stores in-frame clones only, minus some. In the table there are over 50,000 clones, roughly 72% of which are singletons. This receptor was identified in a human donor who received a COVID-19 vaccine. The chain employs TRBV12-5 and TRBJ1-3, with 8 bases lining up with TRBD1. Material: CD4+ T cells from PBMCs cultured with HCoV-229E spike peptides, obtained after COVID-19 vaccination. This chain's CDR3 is CASGTPRGQDLTGRDTIYF. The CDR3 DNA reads TGTGCTAGCGGAACCCCTCGGGGACAGGACCTAACCGGGCGGGACACCATATATTTT.